Detailed here is one TCR beta chain. Its antigen is still unknown. This entry is derived from a study of OX40 agonist ivuxolimab in advanced cancers. Study-level findings and limits: Among the least clonally expanded were partial responders at 0.1-3.0 mg/kg.

Patients had blood sampled at baseline and again on cycle 4 day 1 and cycle 7 day 1. Using immunoSEQ multiplex PCR, the repertoire was profiled, and TCRdb retains in-frame clones only, with some absent. Of tens of thousands of clones listed, about 90% were seen once; the top ten hold more than 0.35%. This CDR3 contains 15 residues. The germline V gene encodes CDR1 SGHRS and CDR2 YFSETQ. Trimming removed 2 bases from V and 2 bases from J, with 12 bases in between. This clonotype was obtained from an adult with an advanced solid tumor such as melanoma, head and neck, liver or kidney cancer. This sequence joins TRBV5-1 and TRBJ2-3; D tentatively reads TRBD1 or TRBD2 (5 bases each). The sequences come from CD4+ or CD8+ T cells sorted from blood, collected in a trial of the OX40 agonist ivuxolimab. The CDR3 reads CASSLPGQTTDTQYF. As DNA, the CDR3 is TGCGCCAGCAGCTTACCGGGGCAGACCACAGATACGCAGTATTTT.